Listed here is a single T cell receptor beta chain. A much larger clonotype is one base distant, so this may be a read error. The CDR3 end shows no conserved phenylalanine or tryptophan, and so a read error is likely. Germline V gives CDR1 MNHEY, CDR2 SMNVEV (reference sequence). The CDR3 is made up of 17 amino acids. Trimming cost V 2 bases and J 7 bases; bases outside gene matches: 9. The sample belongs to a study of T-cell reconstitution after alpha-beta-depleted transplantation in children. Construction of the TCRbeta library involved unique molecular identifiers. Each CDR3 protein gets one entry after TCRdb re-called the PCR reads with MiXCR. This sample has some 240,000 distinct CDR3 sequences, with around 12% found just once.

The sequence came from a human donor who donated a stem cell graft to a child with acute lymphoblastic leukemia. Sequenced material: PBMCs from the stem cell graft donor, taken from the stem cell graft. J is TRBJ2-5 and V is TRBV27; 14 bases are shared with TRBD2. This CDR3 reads CASSLTSGLAGVVTQYL. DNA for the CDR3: TGTGCCAGCAGTTTAACATCGGGACTAGCGGGAGTGGTGACCCAGTACTTG.